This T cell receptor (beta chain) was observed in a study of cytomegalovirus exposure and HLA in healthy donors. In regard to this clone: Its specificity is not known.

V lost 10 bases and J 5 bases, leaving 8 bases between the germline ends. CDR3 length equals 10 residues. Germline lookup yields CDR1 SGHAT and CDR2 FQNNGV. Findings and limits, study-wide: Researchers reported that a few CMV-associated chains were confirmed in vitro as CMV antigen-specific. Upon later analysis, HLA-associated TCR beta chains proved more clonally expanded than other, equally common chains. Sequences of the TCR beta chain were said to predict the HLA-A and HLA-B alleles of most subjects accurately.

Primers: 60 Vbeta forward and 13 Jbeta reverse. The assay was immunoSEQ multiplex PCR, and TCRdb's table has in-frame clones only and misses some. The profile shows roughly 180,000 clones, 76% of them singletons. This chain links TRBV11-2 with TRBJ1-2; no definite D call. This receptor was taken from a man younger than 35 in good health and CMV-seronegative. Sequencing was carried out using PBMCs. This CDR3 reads CATRQYGYTF. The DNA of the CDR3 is TGTGCCACCCGACAATATGGCTACACCTTC. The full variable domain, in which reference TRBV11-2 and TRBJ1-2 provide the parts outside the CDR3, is EAGVAQSPRYKIIEKRQSVAFWCNPISGHATLYWYQQILGQGPKLLIQFQNNGVVDDSQLPKDRFSAERLKGVDSTLKIQPAKLEDSAVYLCATRQYGYTFGSGTRLTVV.